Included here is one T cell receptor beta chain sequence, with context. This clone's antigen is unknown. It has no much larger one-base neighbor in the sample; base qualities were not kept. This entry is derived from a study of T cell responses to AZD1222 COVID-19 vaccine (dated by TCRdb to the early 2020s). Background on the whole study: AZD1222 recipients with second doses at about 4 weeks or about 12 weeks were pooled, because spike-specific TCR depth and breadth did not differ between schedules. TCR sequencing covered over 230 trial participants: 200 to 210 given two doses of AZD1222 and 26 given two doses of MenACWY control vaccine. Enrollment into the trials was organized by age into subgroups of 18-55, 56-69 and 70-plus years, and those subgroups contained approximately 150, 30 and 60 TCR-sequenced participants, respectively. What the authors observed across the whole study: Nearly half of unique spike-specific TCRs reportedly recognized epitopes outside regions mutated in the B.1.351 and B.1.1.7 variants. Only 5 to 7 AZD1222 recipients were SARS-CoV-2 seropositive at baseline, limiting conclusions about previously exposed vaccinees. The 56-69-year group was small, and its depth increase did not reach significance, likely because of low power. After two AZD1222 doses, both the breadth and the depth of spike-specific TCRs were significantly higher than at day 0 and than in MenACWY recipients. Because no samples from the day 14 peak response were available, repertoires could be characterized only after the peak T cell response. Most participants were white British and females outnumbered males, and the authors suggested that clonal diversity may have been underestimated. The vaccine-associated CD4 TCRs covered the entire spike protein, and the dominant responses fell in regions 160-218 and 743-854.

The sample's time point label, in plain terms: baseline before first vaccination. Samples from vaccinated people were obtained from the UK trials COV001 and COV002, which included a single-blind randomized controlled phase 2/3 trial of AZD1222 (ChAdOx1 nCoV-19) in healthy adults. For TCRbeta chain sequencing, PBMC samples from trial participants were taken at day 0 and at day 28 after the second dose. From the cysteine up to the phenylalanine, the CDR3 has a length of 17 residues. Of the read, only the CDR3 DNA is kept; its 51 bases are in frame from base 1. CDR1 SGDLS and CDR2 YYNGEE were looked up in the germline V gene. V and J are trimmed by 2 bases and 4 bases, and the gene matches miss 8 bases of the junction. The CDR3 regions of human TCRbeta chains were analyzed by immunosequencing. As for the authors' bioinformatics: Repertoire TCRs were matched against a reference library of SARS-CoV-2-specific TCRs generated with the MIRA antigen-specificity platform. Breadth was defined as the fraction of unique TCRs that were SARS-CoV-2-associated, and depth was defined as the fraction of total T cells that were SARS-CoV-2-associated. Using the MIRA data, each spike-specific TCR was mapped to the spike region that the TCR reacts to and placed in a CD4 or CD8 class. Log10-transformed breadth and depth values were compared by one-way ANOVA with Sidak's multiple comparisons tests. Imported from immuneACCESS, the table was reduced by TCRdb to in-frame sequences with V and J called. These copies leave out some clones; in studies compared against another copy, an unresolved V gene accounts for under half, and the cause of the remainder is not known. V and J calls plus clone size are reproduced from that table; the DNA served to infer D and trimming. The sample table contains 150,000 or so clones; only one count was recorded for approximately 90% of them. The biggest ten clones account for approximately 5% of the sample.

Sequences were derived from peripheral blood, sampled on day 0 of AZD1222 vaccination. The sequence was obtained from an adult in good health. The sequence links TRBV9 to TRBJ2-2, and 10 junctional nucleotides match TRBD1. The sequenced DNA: TGTGCCAGCAGCGTCGAAAAGACAGGGGGCATCACCGGGGAGCTGTTTTTT. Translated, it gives CASSVEKTGGITGELFF.